What follows describes a single T cell receptor beta chain. The antigen this receptor binds is unknown. No qualities accompany the bases; no much larger clone lies one base away. Systemically healthy Caucasian individuals from Russia, around 38 in total and aged roughly 6 to 100 years, were included as donors. Approximately 11 milliliters of peripheral blood were drawn from each donor into EDTA-treated Vacutainer tubes. Ficoll-Paque density-gradient centrifugation was used to isolate PBMCs, with at least 6.5 million per sample. Total RNA was extracted from PBMCs with Trizol reagent, with at least 5 micrograms obtained per sample. For every donor, an aliquot of PBMCs went through flow cytometry to measure the percentages of naive CD45RAhigh/CD27high T cells. The library was built by means of 5' RACE. These reads were obtained on an Illumina HiSeq 2500. A second 7 to 11 cycle PCR used a sample-barcoded 5' primer and a J-beta primer mix. A unique molecular identifier was introduced onto each TCR beta cDNA molecule by a template-switch 5' adaptor carrying 12 random nucleotides. Each sample yielded at least 3 million CDR3-containing paired-end reads. The Mint cDNA synthesis kit, primed by a TRBC-specific oligonucleotide, was used to synthesize first-strand cDNA from all RNA. After uracil-DNA glycosylase treatment, a first 18-cycle PCR used universal primers M1SS and BC2_uni_R on all cDNA. Processing in the source paper ran as follows. Normalization of each sample was performed by random selection of 1 million high-quality reads, each carrying a distinct molecular identifier. Reads with shared molecular identifiers were discarded instead of being binned into consensus sequences. MiTCR, with a Q25 quality threshold and the strictest error-elimination algorithm, was used for CDR3 identification, clonotype clustering and error correction. A nonparametric unseen species model with Euler transformation was used to estimate lower-bound total TCR beta diversity. In-frame beta chains were kept once TCRdb had trimmed the public reads at Q25 with fastp and called clones with MiXCR. Each entry merges the rows of one CDR3 protein and shows their most common DNA and genes. The V and J calls come from TCRdb's annotation, not from the publication. For this sample the table gives about 780,000 distinct CDR3 sequences, of which around half were detected only once. 15% to 20% of the sample is taken by the ten largest.

This specimen comes from a study of blood T cells in healthy people across ages (dated by TCRdb to about 2015). Some background on the complete study: In model experiments, template switching captured about one uniquely barcoded TCR beta cDNA molecule for every two T cells. Donors of different ages were randomly distributed across sequencing lanes to avoid experimental bias. Using the same blood draw, the study looked at two additional independent replicas of 1 million unique cDNA reads for two donors, one aged 18 to 30 and the other aged 80 or older. Using deep sequencing normalized with unique cDNA molecular identifiers, the study measured how TCR beta repertoire diversity changes with age. The donors were divided into four age groups: young (average around 16 years), middle-aged (about 40), aged (under 70) and long-lived (around 87). Overall study results and their limits: Observed TCR beta diversity per million T cells fell roughly linearly with age, and a significant reduction was already apparent by age around 40. A strong correlation was found between observed TCR beta diversity and the percentage of naive T cells measured by flow cytometry. Compared with the aged group, more naive CD4+ T cells, fewer expanded clones and increased TCR diversity were shown by the long-lived group, suggesting age selection. Estimates of total diversity based on one million sequenced T cells were regarded as lower bounds and as underestimates. The CMV infection status of donors was not known, potentially confounding age-related changes in expanded clonotypes. Because profiling used bulk unsorted PBMCs, naive and antigen-experienced compartments could not be compared conclusively.

The sample was blood. The source is a man at least 80 years old in good health.

The CDR3 loop reads CSAKGPELAETQYF. The bases read TGCAGTGCTAAAGGGCCCGAACTGGCAGAAACCCAGTACTTC. This sequence uses TRBV20-1 and TRBJ2-5, with the identity of the D gene unclear. The germline V gene (reference sequence) provides CDR1 DFQATT and CDR2 SNEGSKA. Taken from cysteine to phenylalanine, the CDR3 has 14 residues. Here the CDR3 DNA is all that survives: 42 bases in frame from base 1. V drops 4 bases and J drops 8 bases, leaving 20 bases in between.